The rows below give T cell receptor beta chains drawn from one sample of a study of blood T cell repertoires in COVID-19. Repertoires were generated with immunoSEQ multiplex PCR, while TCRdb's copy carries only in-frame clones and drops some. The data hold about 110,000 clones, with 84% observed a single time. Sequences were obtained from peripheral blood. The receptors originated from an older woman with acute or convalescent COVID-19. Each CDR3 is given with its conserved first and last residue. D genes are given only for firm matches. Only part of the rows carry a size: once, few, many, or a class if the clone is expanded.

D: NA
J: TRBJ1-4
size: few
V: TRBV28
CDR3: CASSLRVEKLFF
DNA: TGTGCCAGCAGTCTCAGGGTCGAAAAACTGTTTTTT

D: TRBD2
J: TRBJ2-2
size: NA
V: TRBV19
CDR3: CASSALAGNTGELFF
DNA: TGTGCCAGTAGTGCCCTAGCGGGTAACACCGGGGAGCTGTTTTTT

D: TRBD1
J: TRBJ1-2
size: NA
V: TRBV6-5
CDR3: CASKPGQGPYTF
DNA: TGTGCCAGCAAACCCGGACAGGGACCCTACACCTTC

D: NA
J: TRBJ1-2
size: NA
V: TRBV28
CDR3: CASSSQVRGGYTF
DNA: TGTGCCAGCAGTTCTCAGGTCAGAGGGGGCTACACCTTC

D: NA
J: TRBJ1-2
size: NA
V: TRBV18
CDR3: CASSPDTGNGYTF
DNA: TGTGCCAGCTCACCAGATACAGGGAACGGCTACACCTTC

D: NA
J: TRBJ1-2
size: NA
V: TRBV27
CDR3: CASSLSARGSYYGYTF
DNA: TGTGCCAGCAGTTTATCGGCCAGGGGAAGTTATTATGGCTACACCTTC

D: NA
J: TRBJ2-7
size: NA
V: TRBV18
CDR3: CASSTTDQDYEQYF
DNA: TGTGCCAGCTCAACCACTGACCAGGACTACGAGCAGTACTTC

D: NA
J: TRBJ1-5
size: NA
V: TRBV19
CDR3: CASNPGESNQPQHF
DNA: TGTGCCAGTAATCCAGGGGAAAGCAATCAGCCCCAGCATTTT

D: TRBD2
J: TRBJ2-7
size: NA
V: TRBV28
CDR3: CASSTIAGQYF
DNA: TGTGCCAGCAGTACCATAGCGGGGCAGTACTTC

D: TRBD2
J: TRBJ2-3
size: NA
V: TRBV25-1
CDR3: CASSHTGLAGSTDTQYF
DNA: TGTGCCAGCAGTCACACCGGACTAGCGGGAAGCACAGATACGCAGTATTTT

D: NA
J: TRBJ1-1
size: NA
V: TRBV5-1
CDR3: CASSLTSTGWPEAFF
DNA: TGCGCCAGCAGCTTAACGTCCACAGGGTGGCCTGAAGCTTTCTTT

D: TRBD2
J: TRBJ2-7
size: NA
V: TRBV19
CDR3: CASTSPGTSGSSGEQYF
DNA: TGTGCCAGTACCAGTCCCGGGACTAGCGGGAGTTCGGGCGAGCAGTACTTC

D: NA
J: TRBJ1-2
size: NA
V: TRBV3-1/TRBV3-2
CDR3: CASSQDGVYYGYTF
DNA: TGTGCCAGCAGCCAAGACGGGGTTTACTATGGCTACACCTTC

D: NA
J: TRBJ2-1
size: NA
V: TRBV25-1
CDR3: CATSDFRSYNEQFF
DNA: TGTGCCACCTCAGACTTTCGGAGTTACAATGAGCAGTTCTTC

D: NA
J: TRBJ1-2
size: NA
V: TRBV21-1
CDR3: CASSPRSYYGYTF
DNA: TGTGCCAGCAGCCCCCGGTCTTACTATGGCTACACCTTC

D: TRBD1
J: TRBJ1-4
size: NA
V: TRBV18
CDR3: CASSPADREATNEKLFF
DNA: TGTGCCAGCTCACCAGCCGACAGGGAGGCAACTAATGAAAAACTGTTTTTT

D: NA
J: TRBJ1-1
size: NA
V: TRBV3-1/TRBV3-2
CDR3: CASSQQGGTEAFF
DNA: TGTGCCAGCAGCCAACAGGGTGGCACTGAAGCTTTCTTT

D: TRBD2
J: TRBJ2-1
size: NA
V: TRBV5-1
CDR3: CASSLSRGGGTAEEQFF
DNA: TGCGCCAGCAGCTTGAGTAGGGGCGGGGGGACCGCAGAGGAGCAGTTCTTC

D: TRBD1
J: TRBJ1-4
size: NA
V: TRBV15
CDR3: CATSRSTGTNEKLFF
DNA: TGTGCCACCAGCAGATCGACAGGGACTAATGAAAAACTGTTTTTT

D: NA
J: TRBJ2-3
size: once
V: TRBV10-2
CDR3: CASKRALSYVTQYF
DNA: TGCGCCAGCAAGAGGGCTTTGTCATATGTTACGCAGTATTTT

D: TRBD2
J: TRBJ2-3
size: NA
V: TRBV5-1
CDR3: CASSLGLAGGGSTDTQYF
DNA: TGCGCCAGCAGCTTGGGACTAGCGGGCGGGGGGAGCACAGATACGCAGTATTTT

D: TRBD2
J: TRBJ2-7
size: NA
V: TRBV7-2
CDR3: CASSLGLAGVEQYF
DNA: TGTGCCAGCAGCTTGGGACTAGCGGGTGTCGAGCAGTACTTC

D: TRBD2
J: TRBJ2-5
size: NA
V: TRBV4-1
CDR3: CASSPPPLGLAGGGETQYF
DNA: TGCGCCAGCAGCCCACCACCACTGGGACTAGCGGGGGGCGGGGAGACCCAGTACTTC

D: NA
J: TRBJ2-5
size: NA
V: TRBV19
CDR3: CASSIVAAIQETQYF
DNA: TGTGCCAGTAGTATAGTAGCGGCTATCCAAGAGACCCAGTACTTC

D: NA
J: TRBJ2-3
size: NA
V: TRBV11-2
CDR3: CASSLGSRTSTDTQYF
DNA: TGTGCCAGCAGCTTAGGTAGCCGCACTAGCACAGATACGCAGTATTTT

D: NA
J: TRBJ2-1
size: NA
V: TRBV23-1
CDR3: CASSRAGTQNDNEQFF
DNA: TGCGCCAGCAGTCGGGCCGGGACTCAGAACGACAATGAGCAGTTCTTC

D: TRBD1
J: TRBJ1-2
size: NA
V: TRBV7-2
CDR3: CASSSIRGTGLYGYTF
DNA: TGTGCCAGCAGCTCCATACGAGGGACAGGGCTCTATGGCTACACCTTC

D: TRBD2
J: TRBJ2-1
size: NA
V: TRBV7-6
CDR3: CASSLVASGGTYNEQFF
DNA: TGTGCCAGCAGCTTAGTTGCTAGCGGGGGAACCTACAATGAGCAGTTCTTC

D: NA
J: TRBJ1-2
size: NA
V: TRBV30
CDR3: CAWSVGHVLRDGYTF
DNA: TGTGCCTGGAGTGTGGGACACGTACTAAGGGATGGCTACACCTTC